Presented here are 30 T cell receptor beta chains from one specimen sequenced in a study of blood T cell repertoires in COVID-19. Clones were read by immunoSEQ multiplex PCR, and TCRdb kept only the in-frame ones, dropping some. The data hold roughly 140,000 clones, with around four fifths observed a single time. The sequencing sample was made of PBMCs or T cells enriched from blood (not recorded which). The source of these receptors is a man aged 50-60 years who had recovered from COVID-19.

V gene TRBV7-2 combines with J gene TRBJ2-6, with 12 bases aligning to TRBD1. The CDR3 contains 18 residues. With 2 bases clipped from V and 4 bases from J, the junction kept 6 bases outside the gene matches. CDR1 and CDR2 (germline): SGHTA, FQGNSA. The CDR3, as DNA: TGTGCCAGCAGCTTAAGGGGACAGGGGGCTCCCGGGGCCAACGTCCTGACTTTC. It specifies CASSLRGQGAPGANVLTF.

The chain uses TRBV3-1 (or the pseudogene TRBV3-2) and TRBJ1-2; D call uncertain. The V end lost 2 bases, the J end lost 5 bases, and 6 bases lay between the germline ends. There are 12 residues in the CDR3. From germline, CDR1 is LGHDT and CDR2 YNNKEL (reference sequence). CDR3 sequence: CASSQTEYGYTF. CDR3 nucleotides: TGTGCCAGCAGCCAAACAGAGTATGGCTACACCTTC.

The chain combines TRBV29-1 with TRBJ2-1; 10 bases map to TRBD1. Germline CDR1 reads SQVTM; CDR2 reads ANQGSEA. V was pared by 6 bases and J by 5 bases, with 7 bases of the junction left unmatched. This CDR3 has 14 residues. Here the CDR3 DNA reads TGCAGCGTGAACCGGGACAGGGGCCACAATGAGCAGTTCTTC. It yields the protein CSVNRDRGHNEQFF.

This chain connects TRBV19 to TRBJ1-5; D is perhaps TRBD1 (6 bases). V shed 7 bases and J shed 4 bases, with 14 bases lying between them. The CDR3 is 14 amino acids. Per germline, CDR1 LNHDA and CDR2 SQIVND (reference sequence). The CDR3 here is CASKPDSVNQPQHF. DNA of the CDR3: TGTGCCAGTAAACCGGACAGCGTAAATCAGCCCCAGCATTTT.

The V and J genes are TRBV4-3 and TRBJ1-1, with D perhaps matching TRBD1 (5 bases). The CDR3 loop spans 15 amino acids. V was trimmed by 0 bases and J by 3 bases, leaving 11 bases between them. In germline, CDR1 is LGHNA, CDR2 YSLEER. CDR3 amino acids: CASSQDQVGDTEAFF. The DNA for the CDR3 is TGCGCCAGCAGCCAAGATCAGGTAGGGGACACTGAAGCTTTCTTT.

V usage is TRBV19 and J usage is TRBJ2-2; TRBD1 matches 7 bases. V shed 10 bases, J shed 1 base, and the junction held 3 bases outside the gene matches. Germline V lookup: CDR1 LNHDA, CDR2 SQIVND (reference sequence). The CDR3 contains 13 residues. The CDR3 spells CATRTGNTGELFF. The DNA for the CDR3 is TGTGCCACCCGGACAGGGAACACCGGGGAGCTGTTTTTT. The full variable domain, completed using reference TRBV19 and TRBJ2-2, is DGGITQSPKYLFRKEGQNVTLSCEQNLNHDAMYWYRQDPGQGLRLIYYSQIVNDFQKGDIAEGYSVSREKKESFPLTVTSAQKNPTAFYLCATRTGNTGELFFGEGSRLTVL.

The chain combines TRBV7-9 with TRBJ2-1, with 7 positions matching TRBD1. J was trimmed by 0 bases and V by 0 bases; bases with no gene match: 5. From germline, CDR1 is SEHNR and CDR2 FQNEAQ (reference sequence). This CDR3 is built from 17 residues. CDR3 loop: CASSLAQRGRSYNEQFF. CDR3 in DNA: TGTGCCAGCAGCTTAGCGCAAAGGGGGCGCTCCTACAATGAGCAGTTCTTC.

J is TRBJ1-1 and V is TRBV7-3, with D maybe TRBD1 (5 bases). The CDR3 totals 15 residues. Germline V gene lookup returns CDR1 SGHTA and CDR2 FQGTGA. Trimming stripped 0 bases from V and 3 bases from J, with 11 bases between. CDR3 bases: TGTGCCAGCAGCTTAACCCCGCTCAGGGACACTGAAGCTTTCTTT. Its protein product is CASSLTPLRDTEAFF.

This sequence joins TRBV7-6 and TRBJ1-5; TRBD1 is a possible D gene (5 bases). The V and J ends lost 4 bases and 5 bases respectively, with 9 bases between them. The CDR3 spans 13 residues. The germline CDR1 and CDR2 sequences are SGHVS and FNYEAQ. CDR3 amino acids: CASSSGGYQPQHF. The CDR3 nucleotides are TGTGCCAGCAGCTCTGGGGGGTATCAGCCCCAGCATTTT.

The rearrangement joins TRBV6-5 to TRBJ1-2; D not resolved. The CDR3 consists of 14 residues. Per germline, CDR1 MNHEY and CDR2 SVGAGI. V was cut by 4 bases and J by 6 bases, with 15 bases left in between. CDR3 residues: CASSSAPDFDGYTF. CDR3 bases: TGTGCCAGCAGTTCCGCCCCCGACTTCGATGGCTACACCTTC.

The CDR3 DNA reads as TGTGCCAGCAGCACGACAGGGGCCTTCTCCTATAATTCACCCCTCCACTTT. Translated: CASSTTGAFSYNSPLHF. This rearrangement joins TRBV7-2 to TRBJ1-6; 8 nucleotides align to TRBD1. CDR1 and CDR2 from the germline V gene are SGHTA and FQGNSA. V shed 5 bases, J shed 0 bases, and the junction held 6 bases outside the gene matches. The CDR3 contains 17 residues.

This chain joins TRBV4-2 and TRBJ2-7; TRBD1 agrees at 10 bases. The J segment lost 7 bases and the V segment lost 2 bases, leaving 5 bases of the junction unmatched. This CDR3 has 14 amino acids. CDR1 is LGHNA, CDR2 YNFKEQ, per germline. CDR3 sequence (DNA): TGTGCCAGCAGCCAATTCGGGACAGGGGATGAGCAGTACTTC. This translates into CASSQFGTGDEQYF.

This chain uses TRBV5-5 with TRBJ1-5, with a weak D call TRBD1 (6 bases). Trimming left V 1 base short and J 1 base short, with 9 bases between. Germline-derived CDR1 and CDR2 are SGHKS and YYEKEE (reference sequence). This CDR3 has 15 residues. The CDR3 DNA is TGTGCCAGCAGCTTGACAGGGAGAAGCAATCAGCCCCAGCATTTT. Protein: CASSLTGRSNQPQHF.

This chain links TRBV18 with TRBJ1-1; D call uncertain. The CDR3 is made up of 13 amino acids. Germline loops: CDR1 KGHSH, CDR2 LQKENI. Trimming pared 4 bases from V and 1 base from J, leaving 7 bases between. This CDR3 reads CASSQSGNTEAFF. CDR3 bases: TGTGCCAGCTCACAGAGCGGGAACACTGAAGCTTTCTTT.

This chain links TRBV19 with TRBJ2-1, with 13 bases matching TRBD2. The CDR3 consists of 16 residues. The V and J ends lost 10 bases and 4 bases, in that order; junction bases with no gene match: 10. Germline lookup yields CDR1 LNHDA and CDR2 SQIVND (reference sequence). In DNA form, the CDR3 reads TGTGCCACAACCGGGACTAGCGGGGAATCGTACAATGAGCAGTTCTTC. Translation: CATTGTSGESYNEQFF.

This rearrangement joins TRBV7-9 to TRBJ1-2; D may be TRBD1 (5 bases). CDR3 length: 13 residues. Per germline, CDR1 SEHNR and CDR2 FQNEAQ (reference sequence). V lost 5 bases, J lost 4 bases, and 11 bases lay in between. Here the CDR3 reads CASSRGQTYGYTF. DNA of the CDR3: TGTGCCAGCAGCCGAGGACAAACCTATGGCTACACCTTC.

The CDR3 nucleotides are TGTGCCAGCAGGGGACAGATTTTAACCGGGGAGCTGTTTTTT. Translated: CASRGQILTGELFF. The chain uses TRBV2 and TRBJ2-2; TRBD1 matches at 7 bases. J was trimmed by 5 bases and V by 6 bases; bases with no gene match: 6. Germline loops: CDR1 SNHLY, CDR2 FYNNEI. CDR3 length: 14 residues.

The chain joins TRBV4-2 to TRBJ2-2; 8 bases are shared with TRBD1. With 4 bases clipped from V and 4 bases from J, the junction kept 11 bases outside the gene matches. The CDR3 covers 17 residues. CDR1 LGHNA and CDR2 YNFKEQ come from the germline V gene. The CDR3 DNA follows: TGTGCCAGCAGCCCTCACCTCGGACAGGGCATCACCGGGGAGCTGTTTTTT. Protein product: CASSPHLGQGITGELFF.

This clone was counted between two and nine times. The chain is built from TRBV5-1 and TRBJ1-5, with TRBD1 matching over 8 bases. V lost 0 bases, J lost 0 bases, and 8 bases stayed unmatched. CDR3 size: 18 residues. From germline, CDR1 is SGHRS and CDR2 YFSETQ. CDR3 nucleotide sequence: TGCGCCAGCAGCTTGGGGACAGGGATGGGGGATAGCAATCAGCCCCAGCATTTT. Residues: CASSLGTGMGDSNQPQHF.

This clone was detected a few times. This chain's CDR3 is CASSKEQGAGNTIYF. CDR3 sequence (DNA): TGTGCCAGCAGCAAAGAACAGGGAGCTGGAAACACCATATATTTT. V usage is TRBV7-9 and J usage is TRBJ1-3; possibly TRBD1 for D (6 bases). The CDR3 is 15 residues long. Germline values: CDR1 SEHNR, CDR2 FQNEAQ (reference sequence). V was clipped by 5 bases and J by 2 bases, with 13 bases between them.

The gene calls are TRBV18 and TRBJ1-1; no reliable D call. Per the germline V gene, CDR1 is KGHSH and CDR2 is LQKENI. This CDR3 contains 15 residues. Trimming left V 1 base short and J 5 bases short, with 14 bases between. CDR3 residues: CASSPRLGSRTEAFF. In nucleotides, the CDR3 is TGTGCCAGCTCACCACGGTTGGGGAGTAGGACTGAAGCTTTCTTT.

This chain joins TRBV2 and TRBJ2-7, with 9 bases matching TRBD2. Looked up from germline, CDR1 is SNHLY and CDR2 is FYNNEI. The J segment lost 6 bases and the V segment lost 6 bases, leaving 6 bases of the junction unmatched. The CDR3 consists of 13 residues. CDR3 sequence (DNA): TGTGCCAGCAGGCTGACTAGCGGCGGCGAGCAGTACTTC. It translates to CASRLTSGGEQYF.

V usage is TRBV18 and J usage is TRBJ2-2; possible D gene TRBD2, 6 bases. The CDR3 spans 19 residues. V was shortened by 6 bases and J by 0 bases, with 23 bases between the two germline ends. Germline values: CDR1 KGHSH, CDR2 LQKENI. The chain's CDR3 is CASSPNSGQGGPNTGELFF. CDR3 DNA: TGTGCCAGCTCGCCTAACAGCGGCCAGGGAGGTCCGAACACCGGGGAGCTGTTTTTT.

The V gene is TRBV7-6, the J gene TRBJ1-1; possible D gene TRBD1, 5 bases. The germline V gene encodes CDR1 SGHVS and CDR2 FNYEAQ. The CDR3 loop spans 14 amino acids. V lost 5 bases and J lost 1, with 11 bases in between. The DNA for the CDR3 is TGTGCCAGCAGCGCCTACAGGAAGAACACTGAAGCTTTCTTT. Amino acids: CASSAYRKNTEAFF.

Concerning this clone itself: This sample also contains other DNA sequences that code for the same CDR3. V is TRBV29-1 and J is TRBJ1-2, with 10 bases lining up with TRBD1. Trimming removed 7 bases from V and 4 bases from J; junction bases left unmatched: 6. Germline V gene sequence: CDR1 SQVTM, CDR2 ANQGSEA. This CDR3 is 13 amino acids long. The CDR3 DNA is TGCAGCGCAAGACAGGGGGCGTCCTATGGCTACACCTTC. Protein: CSARQGASYGYTF.

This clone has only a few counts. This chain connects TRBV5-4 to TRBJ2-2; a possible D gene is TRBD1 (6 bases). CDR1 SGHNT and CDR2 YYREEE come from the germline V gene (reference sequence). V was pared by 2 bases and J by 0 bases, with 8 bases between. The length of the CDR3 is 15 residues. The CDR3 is CASSFRTANTGELFF. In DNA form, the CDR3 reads TGTGCCAGCAGCTTTAGGACAGCGAACACCGGGGAGCTGTTTTTT.

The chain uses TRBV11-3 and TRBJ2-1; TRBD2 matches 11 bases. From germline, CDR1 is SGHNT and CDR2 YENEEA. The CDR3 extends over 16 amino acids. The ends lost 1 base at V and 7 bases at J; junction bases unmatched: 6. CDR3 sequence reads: CASSLVVLAGGNEQFF. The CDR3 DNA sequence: TGTGCCAGCAGCTTAGTGGTGTTAGCGGGGGGGAATGAGCAGTTCTTC.

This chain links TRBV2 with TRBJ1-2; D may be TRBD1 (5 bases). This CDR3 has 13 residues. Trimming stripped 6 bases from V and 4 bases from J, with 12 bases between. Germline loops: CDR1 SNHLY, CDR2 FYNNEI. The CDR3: CASRVDSAYGYTF. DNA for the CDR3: TGTGCCAGCAGGGTTGACAGTGCCTATGGCTACACCTTC.

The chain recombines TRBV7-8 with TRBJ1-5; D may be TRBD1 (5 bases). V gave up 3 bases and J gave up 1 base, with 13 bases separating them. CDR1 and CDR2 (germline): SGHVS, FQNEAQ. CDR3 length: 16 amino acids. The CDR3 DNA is TGTGCCAGCAGCTTCGGGGGGGGATGGAGCAATCAGCCCCAGCATTTT. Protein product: CASSFGGGWSNQPQHF.

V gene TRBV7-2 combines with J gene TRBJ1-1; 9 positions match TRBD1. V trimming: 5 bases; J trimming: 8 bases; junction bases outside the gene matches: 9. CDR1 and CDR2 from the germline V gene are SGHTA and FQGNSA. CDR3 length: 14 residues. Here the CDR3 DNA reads TGTGCCAGCAGCCCTACGAGGACAGGGGCCGAAGCTTTCTTT. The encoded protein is CASSPTRTGAEAFF.